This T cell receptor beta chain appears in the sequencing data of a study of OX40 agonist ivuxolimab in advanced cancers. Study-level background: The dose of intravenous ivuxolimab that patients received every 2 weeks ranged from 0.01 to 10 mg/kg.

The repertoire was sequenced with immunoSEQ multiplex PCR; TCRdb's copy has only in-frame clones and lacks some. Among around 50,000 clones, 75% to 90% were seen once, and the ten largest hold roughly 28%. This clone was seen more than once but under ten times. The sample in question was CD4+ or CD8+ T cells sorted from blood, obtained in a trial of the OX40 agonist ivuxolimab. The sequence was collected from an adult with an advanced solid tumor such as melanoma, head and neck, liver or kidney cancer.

The CDR3 region is CATSRTDRGAYEQYF. Here the CDR3 DNA reads TGTGCCACCAGCAGGACAGACAGGGGTGCCTACGAGCAGTACTTC. This rearrangement joins TRBV15 to TRBJ2-7, with 8 bases identical to TRBD1. V dropped 3 bases and J dropped 2; count of bases not matched to a gene: 6. This CDR3 has 15 amino acids. In germline, CDR1 is LNHNV, CDR2 YYDKDF (reference sequence).